These 25 T cell receptor beta chains originate from one sample sequenced in a study of cytomegalovirus exposure and HLA in healthy donors (dated 2017 in TCRdb). The library was produced with the immunoSEQ multiplex PCR assay. TCRdb stores this immuneACCESS table with in-frame sequences only. Part of the clones is absent; in the studies checked, under half of the shortfall reflects unresolved V genes, and no reason is known for the rest. This sample lists about 330,000 clones; 75% to 90% were detected once. More than 0.8% of the sample rests with the top ten. The sample consisted of PBMCs. The receptors were sampled from a woman between 18 and 30 years old in good health and CMV-seronegative.

The rearrangement uses TRBV27 and TRBJ1-5; D possibly corresponds to TRBD1 (5 bases). There are 16 residues in the CDR3. Germline V gives CDR1 MNHEY, CDR2 SMNVEV (reference sequence). Trimming removed 3 bases at V and 3 bases at J, with 15 bases between. CDR3 loop: CASSLDPGGVNQPQHF. The CDR3 region has the DNA TGTGCCAGCAGTTTGGACCCTGGAGGGGTCAATCAGCCCCAGCATTTT.

J is TRBJ1-5 and V is TRBV7-2; 7 nucleotides align to TRBD1. The CDR3 is made up of 14 amino acids. Trimming took 5 bases from V and 5 from J; bases not matched to a gene: 6. Germline CDR1 reads SGHTA; CDR2 reads FQGNSA. CDR3 amino acids: CASSGRGGDQPQHF. The CDR3 bases are TGTGCCAGCAGCGGACGAGGGGGCGATCAGCCCCAGCATTTT.

The chain has TRBV6-5 and TRBJ2-4; tentatively, D is TRBD2 (6 bases). The ends were cut back, 6 bases at V and 9 bases at J, with 18 bases in the middle. The V gene's germline CDR1 is MNHEY and CDR2 SVGAGI. This CDR3 is built from 14 residues. The CDR3 here is CASSRFGTRLIQYF. CDR3 nucleotide sequence: TGTGCCAGCAGCCGGTTCGGGACTCGTCTCATTCAGTACTTC.

This clone was detected only once. V usage is TRBV7-2 and J usage is TRBJ2-2; maybe TRBD2 (5 bases). The V gene's germline CDR1 is SGHTA and CDR2 FQGNSA. V lost 5 bases and J 4 bases, leaving 8 bases between the germline ends. The CDR3 contains 13 residues. CDR3 amino acids: CASSGSTTGELFF. DNA for the CDR3: TGTGCCAGCAGCGGGAGTACCACCGGGGAGCTGTTTTTT.

The J gene is TRBJ2-1, the V gene TRBV2; 10 bases fit TRBD2. Germline trimming cut 6 bases from V and 4 bases from J; bases unmatched to any gene: 6. The germline V gene has CDR1 SNHLY and CDR2 FYNNEI. The CDR3 length is 15 residues. CDR3: CASSRTSGEYNEQFF. The CDR3 DNA reads TGTGCCAGCAGCCGAACTAGCGGGGAATACAATGAGCAGTTCTTC.

This chain uses TRBV9 with TRBJ2-6; 7 positions match TRBD1. This CDR3 region has 18 residues. Germline trimming cut 0 bases from V and 0 bases from J; bases unmatched to any gene: 6. The V gene's germline CDR1 is SGDLS and CDR2 YYNGEE. The CDR3 coding sequence is TGTGCCAGCAGCGTAGCCGGGACAGCGAGCTCTGGGGCCAACGTCCTGACTTTC. Residues: CASSVAGTASSGANVLTF.

The chain joins TRBV6-5 to TRBJ2-7; D possibly corresponds to TRBD2 (6 bases). This CDR3 has 13 residues. CDR1 MNHEY and CDR2 SVGAGI come from the germline V gene. The V and J ends lost 5 bases and 4 bases respectively, with 12 bases between them. The CDR3 bases are TGTGCCAGCAGTGCCGGGAGTCCTTACGAGCAGTACTTC. Amino acids: CASSAGSPYEQYF.

This rearrangement joins TRBV5-4 to TRBJ2-2; 9 bases line up with TRBD2. Unmatched junction bases numbered 1, after V lost 3 bases and J lost 1 base. The CDR3 totals 15 residues. Germline CDR1 reads SGHNT; CDR2 reads YYREEE (reference sequence). The CDR3 here is CASSYSGRNTGELFF. CDR3 nucleotide sequence: TGTGCCAGCAGCTATAGCGGGAGGAACACCGGGGAGCTGTTTTTT.

This clone occurred a few times. The rearrangement joins TRBV5-1 to TRBJ2-1, with TRBD2 identical over 9 bases. The germline V gene encodes CDR1 SGHRS and CDR2 YFSETQ. CDR3 size: 15 residues. Trimming at V came to 3 bases and at J to 6 bases, leaving 7 bases not matched to a gene. The CDR3 reads CASSYGTSIGNEQFF. CDR3 nucleotides: TGCGCCAGCAGCTATGGGACTAGCATTGGCAATGAGCAGTTCTTC.

V and J are TRBV29-1 and TRBJ2-2, with 10 positions matching TRBD2. J was trimmed by 3 bases and V by 4 bases; bases with no gene match: 5. Germline V gives CDR1 SQVTM, CDR2 ANQGSEA. The CDR3 is made up of 15 amino acids. CDR3 protein: CSVGGTSEYTGELFF. CDR3 sequence (DNA): TGCAGCGTTGGGGGGACTAGCGAGTACACCGGGGAGCTGTTTTTT.

This chain connects TRBV4-3 to TRBJ2-7, with D tentatively TRBD1 (6 bases). The CDR3 runs 14 residues. CDR1 LGHNA and CDR2 YSLEER come from the germline V gene. Trimming pared 1 base from V and 3 bases from J, leaving 10 bases between. The CDR3: CASSQATGIYEQYF. The DNA for the CDR3 is TGCGCCAGCAGCCAAGCCACAGGGATCTACGAGCAGTACTTC.

J is TRBJ2-7 and V is TRBV6-5, with 7 positions matching TRBD1. CDR3 length equals 13 residues. Germline V gives CDR1 MNHEY, CDR2 SVGAGI. V dropped 10 bases and J dropped 6; count of bases not matched to a gene: 12. CDR3: CATRQGEVGEQYF. The CDR3 DNA is TGTGCCACCCGACAGGGTGAAGTGGGCGAGCAGTACTTC.

This clone occurred a few times. The CDR3 region is CAISGGPSGGGDTQYF. DNA for the CDR3: TGTGCCATCAGTGGGGGCCCTAGCGGGGGAGGAGATACGCAGTATTTT. The chain joins TRBV10-3 to TRBJ2-3; TRBD2 aligns across 10 bases. The CDR3 covers 16 residues. The junction had 9 bases not matched to a gene; V was cut back by 4 bases and J by 5 bases. Per the germline V gene, CDR1 is ENHRY and CDR2 is SYGVKD.

This chain links TRBV20-1 with TRBJ2-7; D is ambiguous. V lost 7 bases and J lost 3, with 7 bases in between. The CDR3 length is 10 residues. Per germline, CDR1 DFQATT and CDR2 SNEGSKA (reference sequence). CDR3 sequence: CSVQNYEQYF. The CDR3 nucleotides read TGCAGTGTCCAGAACTACGAGCAGTACTTC.

This sequence joins TRBV2 and TRBJ2-1; D perhaps matches TRBD2 (5 bases). This CDR3 has 15 residues. The V gene lost 7 bases and the J gene lost 0 bases, with 13 bases spanning the gap. From germline, CDR1 is SNHLY and CDR2 FYNNEI. The CDR3 bases are TGTGCCAGCATGGGCCGGACTCTCTCCTACAATGAGCAGTTCTTC. Amino acids: CASMGRTLSYNEQFF.

The gene calls are TRBV21-1 and TRBJ2-7; the table names TRBD1, a call not compared with the DNA. TRBV21-1 represents a pseudogene. This CDR3 spans 14 amino acids. The DNA of the CDR3 is TGTGCCAGCAGCCCTCGGACAGGGAACTACGAGCAGTACTTC. Translating it yields CASSPRTGNYEQYF.

The gene calls are TRBV7-9 and TRBJ1-4, with 9 bases matching TRBD1. There are 17 residues in the CDR3. V was pared by 5 bases and J by 4 bases, with 11 bases of the junction left unmatched. Germline values: CDR1 SEHNR, CDR2 FQNEAQ (reference sequence). The CDR3 is CASSETGGTSGNEKLFF. For the CDR3, the DNA is TGTGCCAGCAGCGAGACAGGGGGAACATCGGGTAATGAAAAACTGTTTTTT.

The gene calls are TRBV28 and TRBJ1-2, with TRBD1 matching over 7 bases. V lost 8 bases, J lost 6 bases, and 6 bases stayed unmatched. The germline V gene encodes CDR1 MDHEN and CDR2 SYDVKM. The CDR3 spans 12 residues. In nucleotides, the CDR3 is TGTGCCAGCCAGGGGACAGCCCATGGCTACACCTTC. Encoded protein: CASQGTAHGYTF.

The CDR3 here is CASSVGQYNEQFF. The CDR3, as DNA: TGTGCCAGTAGTGTGGGACAGTACAATGAGCAGTTCTTC. The chain employs TRBV19 and TRBJ2-1; TRBD1 matches at 7 bases. This CDR3 contains 13 residues. With 5 bases clipped from V and 4 bases from J, the junction kept 2 bases outside the gene matches. Germline values: CDR1 LNHDA, CDR2 SQIVND (reference sequence).

The chain couples TRBV10-3 to TRBJ2-7; a weak D match, TRBD2 (6 bases). The CDR3 contains 11 residues. V was shortened by 5 bases and J by 6 bases, with 8 bases between the two germline ends. Germline assignment: CDR1 ENHRY and CDR2 SYGVKD. The CDR3 is CAISTSSEQYF. CDR3 bases: TGTGCCATCAGTACTAGCAGCGAGCAGTACTTC.

The chain employs TRBV4-3 and TRBJ1-4; the D is unclear. Germline CDR1 is LGHNA and CDR2 is YSLEER. V was pared by 0 bases and J by 4 bases, with 3 bases between. The length of the CDR3 is 13 residues. The CDR3 DNA follows: TGCGCCAGCAGCCAAGACATTAATGAAAAACTGTTTTTT. Its translation: CASSQDINEKLFF.

This clone was counted between two and nine times. This chain's CDR3 is CASSQSLSGGYTGELFF. In DNA form, the CDR3 reads TGCGCCAGCAGTCAATCATTGAGCGGGGGCTACACCGGGGAGCTGTTTTTT. The genes are TRBV23-1 and TRBJ2-2; 8 bases agree with TRBD2. TRBV23-1 falls under the ORF class, with uncertain function. The CDR3 loop spans 17 amino acids. V was clipped by 0 bases and J by 3 bases; unmatched bases: 6.

This chain connects TRBV7-3 to TRBJ1-1; D perhaps matches TRBD1 (6 bases). The length of the CDR3 is 15 residues. Looked up from germline, CDR1 is SGHTA and CDR2 is FQGTGA. Trimming removed 3 bases at V and 2 bases at J, with 13 bases between. The CDR3 loop is CASSLIAGANTEAFF. CDR3 DNA: TGTGCCAGCAGCTTGATTGCAGGGGCCAACACTGAAGCTTTCTTT.

As DNA, the CDR3 is TGTGCCTGGAGTGTCCAGACTAGCCGGGGAACTGAGCAGTTCTTC. It translates to CAWSVQTSRGTEQFF. This chain uses TRBV30 with TRBJ2-1; 7 positions agree with TRBD2. Germline CDR1 is GTSNPN and CDR2 is SVGIG (reference sequence). Trimming removed 0 bases from V and 9 bases from J; junction bases left unmatched: 11. CDR3 length: 15 residues.

This clone was observed a handful of times. The chain employs TRBV5-5 and TRBJ2-5, with 10 bases aligning to TRBD1. The CDR3 spans 15 residues. CDR1 and CDR2 from the germline V gene are SGHKS and YYEKEE (reference sequence). The V segment lost 3 bases and the J segment 5 bases; nucleotides outside the gene matches: 7. The CDR3 DNA is TGTGCCAGCAGCTACCGGGACAGGGGTCTTGAGACCCAGTACTTC. This sequence encodes CASSYRDRGLETQYF.